The subject of this entry is one T cell receptor beta chain. Its recognized antigen is unknown. The sample holds no much larger clone one base away, and base qualities are not on file. The entry originates in a study of blood T cell repertoires in COVID-19 (TCRdb year 2020). At the level of the whole study: Collaborator samples came from the United States, Italy and Spain and covered acute and convalescent phases of COVID-19. The repertoires were made available in a free public database intended to serve as a resource for research on the immune response to SARS-CoV-2. Samples were obtained from the ongoing ImmuneRACE study (first 160 participants) and from over a thousand subjects provided by 6 global collaborators. The sample metadata nearly always contained a de-identified subject ID, COVID-19 status, age in years and sex. The dataset comprised deeply sampled blood TCRbeta repertoires from subjects exposed to, actively infected with, or recovered from COVID-19. The prospective study material was composed of cDNA or gDNA derived from T cells, B-cell-depleted T cells, or PBMCs. Where available, HLA class I and class II types were obtained from metadata supplied by the sample provider rather than from assay-based typing. General findings and caveats noted by the study authors: How much clinical and demographic metadata was included differed by source and by participant, and the metadata was provided uncurated.

CDR1 and CDR2, looked up from the germline V gene, are SGHTA and FQGNSA. Counted from cysteine to phenylalanine, this CDR3 has 15 amino acids. Only the CDR3 region is kept as DNA, spanning 45 bases read in frame from base 1. The V end gives up 4 bases and the J end 6 bases, leaving 9 bases in the junction not matched to a gene. Whole blood was collected in K2EDTA tubes by collaborating institutions according to the institutions' own protocols. For TCRbeta analysis, collaborators shipped samples in one of three forms: frozen whole blood, isolated PBMCs, or DNA extracted from either of those sample types. TCRbeta CDR3 regions were amplified from genomic DNA by means of the immunoSEQ Assay, a bias-controlled multiplex PCR. On the authors' methods: The number of nucleated cells in each sample was estimated from the amplification of reference gene primers within the assay. To quantify the absolute abundance of each unique TCRbeta CDR3 rearrangement, sequence reads were collapsed and filtered. For each sample, productive Simpson clonality was calculated as the square root of Simpson's diversity index over productive rearrangements. TCRdb re-hosts the immuneACCESS table, in-frame sequences only. Its copies lack some clones; in the studies checked, an unresolved V gene accounts for under half of them, and the cause for the rest is not known. V, J and clone size derive from that table, while D and trimming were established from the DNA sequence. In this sample the table shows about 140,000 clones, approximately 89% of which occur a single time. Of the sample, about 11% falls within the top ten clones.

Sequenced input: peripheral blood. The chain was built from TRBV7-2 and TRBJ2-7; 10 central bases correspond to TRBD1. The TCR originated in a man in his 60s with active or convalescent COVID-19. In nucleotides, the sequence is TGTGCCAGCAGCTCTCCCGACAGGGGGCCTGGCGAGCAGTACTTC. This sequence encodes CASSSPDRGPGEQYF.